A single sample gave rise to the 10 T cell receptor beta chains below, sequenced in a study of blood T cell repertoires in COVID-19. TCRdb's table, derived via immunoSEQ multiplex PCR, lists solely in-frame clones and lacks some. The table has more than 95,000 clones, 70% to 85% seen once. Sample: peripheral blood. These receptors came from a man between 70 and 80 years old with active or convalescent COVID-19.

The chain employs TRBV4-3 and TRBJ2-2, with D maybe TRBD2 (6 bases). There are 14 residues in the CDR3. The germline V gene encodes CDR1 LGHNA and CDR2 YSLEER. V was clipped by 4 bases and J by 7 bases, with 13 bases between them. The CDR3 DNA follows: TGCGCCAGCAGCCGCAGGAGGGTAGGCGGGGAGCTGTTTTTT. Its protein is CASSRRRVGGELFF.

On this clone itself: A much larger clone is a single base away; this may be a read error. The chain combines TRBV5-1 with TRBJ1-2; D is uncertain. V gave up 0 bases and J gave up 2 bases, with 5 bases separating them. CDR3 length: 13 amino acids. The V gene's germline CDR1 is SGHRS and CDR2 YFSETQ. CDR3 loop: CASSLGGNYGYTF. The CDR3 coding sequence is TGCGCCAGCAGCTTGGGAGGGAACTATGGCTACACCTTC.

The chain links TRBV4-2 to TRBJ2-3; 7 nucleotides agree with TRBD2. The CDR3 spans 16 residues. J was trimmed by 5 bases and V by 0 bases; bases with no gene match: 8. Germline CDR1 reads LGHNA; CDR2 reads YNFKEQ. CDR3 DNA: TGTGCCAGCAGCCAAGAGGGGGGGAGGGTAGGAGATACGCAGTATTTT. The encoded protein is CASSQEGGRVGDTQYF.

The CDR3, as DNA: TGTGCCTGGAGCCTACAGGGTGATCAGCCCCAGCATTTT. This translates into CAWSLQGDQPQHF. The gene calls are TRBV30 and TRBJ1-5; D might be TRBD1 (6 bases). The CDR3 consists of 13 residues. Germline-derived CDR1 and CDR2 are GTSNPN and SVGIG (reference sequence). Trimming pared 3 bases from V and 5 bases from J, leaving 11 bases between. The variable domain in full, with the rest retrieved from reference TRBV30 and TRBJ1-5, is SQTIHQWPATLVQPVGSPLSLECTVEGTSNPNLYWYRQAAGRGLQLLFYSVGIGQISSEVPQNLSASRPQDRQFILSSKKLLLSDSGFYLCAWSLQGDQPQHFGDGTRLSIL.

V is TRBV24-1 and J is TRBJ1-5, with D possibly matching TRBD1 (6 bases). V lost 7 bases to trimming and J lost 4 bases, with 7 bases between them. The CDR3 contains 12 residues. Germline-derived CDR1 and CDR2 are KGHDR and SFDVKD. CDR3 loop: CATSTGNQPQHF. The CDR3 DNA is TGTGCCACCAGCACAGGGAATCAGCCCCAGCATTTT.

The J gene is TRBJ1-1, the V gene TRBV15; D is ambiguous. V lost 1 base to trimming and J lost 1 base, with 10 bases between them. The CDR3 extends over 15 amino acids. CDR1 is LNHNV and CDR2 is YYDKDF in the germline V gene (reference sequence). CDR3 DNA: TGTGCCACCAGCAGAGGCGGTTCTCGGAACACTGAAGCTTTCTTT. It translates to CATSRGGSRNTEAFF.

This clone was counted a few times. The chain joins TRBV24-1 to TRBJ2-1; 11 positions agree with TRBD2. Germline V gives CDR1 KGHDR, CDR2 SFDVKD. V lost 5 bases to trimming and J lost 5 bases; unmatched junction nucleotides: 10. The CDR3 totals 17 residues. The CDR3 sequence: CATSANSGRAGDNEQFF. CDR3 nucleotides: TGTGCCACCAGTGCCAATAGCGGGAGGGCCGGTGACAATGAGCAGTTCTTC.

With respect to this clone: A junction boundary mismatches the germline segment, possibly from a read error. V usage is TRBV7-7 and J usage is TRBJ2-1, with 11 positions matching TRBD2. Per the germline V gene, CDR1 is SSHAT and CDR2 is FNYEAQ (reference sequence). The CDR3 is made up of 16 amino acids. This chain's CDR3 is CASSLGTSGGYNEQFF. CDR3 coding DNA: TGTGCTAGCAGCTTGGGCACTAGCGGGGGCTACAATGAGCAGTTCTTC.

This clone was recorded once. Distinct nucleotide sequences in the sample also encode this CDR3. V is TRBV6-5 and J is TRBJ2-7, with D perhaps TRBD1 (6 bases). The germline V and J ends were trimmed by 6 bases and 4 bases, with 10 bases remaining between them. Germline CDR1 and CDR2: MNHEY and SVGAGI. The CDR3 has 12 residues. CDR3 DNA: TGTGCCAGCAGCCCACAGGGTTACGAGCAGTACTTC. It yields the protein CASSPQGYEQYF.

The chain has TRBV20-1 and TRBJ2-5; D remains ambiguous. The CDR3 is made up of 11 amino acids. Trimming took off 7 bases at V and 5 bases at J, with 11 bases between the two ends. Germline V CDR1 and CDR2: DFQATT, SNEGSKA (reference sequence). CDR3 residues: CSVWPSETQYF. As DNA, the CDR3 is TGCAGTGTATGGCCCTCGGAGACCCAGTACTTC.